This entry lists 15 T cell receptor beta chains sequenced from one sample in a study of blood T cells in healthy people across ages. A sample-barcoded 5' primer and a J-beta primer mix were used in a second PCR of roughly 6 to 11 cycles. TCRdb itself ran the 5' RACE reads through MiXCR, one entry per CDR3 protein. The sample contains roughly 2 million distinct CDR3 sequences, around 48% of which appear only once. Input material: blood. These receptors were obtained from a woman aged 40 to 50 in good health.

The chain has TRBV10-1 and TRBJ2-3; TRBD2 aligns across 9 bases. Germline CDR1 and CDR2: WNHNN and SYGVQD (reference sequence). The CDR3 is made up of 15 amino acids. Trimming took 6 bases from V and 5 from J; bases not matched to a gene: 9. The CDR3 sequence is CASSEGLAFGDTQYF. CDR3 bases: TGCGCCAGCAGCGAGGGACTAGCTTTTGGAGATACGCAGTATTTT.

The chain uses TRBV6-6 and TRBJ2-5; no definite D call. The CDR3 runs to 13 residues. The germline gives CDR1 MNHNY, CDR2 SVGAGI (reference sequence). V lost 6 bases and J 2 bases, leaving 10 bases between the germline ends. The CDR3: CASRGRLQETQYF. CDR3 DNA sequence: TGTGCCAGCAGAGGACGGCTACAAGAGACCCAGTACTTC.

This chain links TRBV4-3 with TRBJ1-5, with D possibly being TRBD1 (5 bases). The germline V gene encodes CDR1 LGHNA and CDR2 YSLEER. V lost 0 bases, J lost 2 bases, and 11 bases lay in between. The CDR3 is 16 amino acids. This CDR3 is CASSQDGREGNQPQHF. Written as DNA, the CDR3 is TGCGCCAGCAGCCAAGACGGCAGGGAAGGCAATCAGCCCCAGCATTTT.

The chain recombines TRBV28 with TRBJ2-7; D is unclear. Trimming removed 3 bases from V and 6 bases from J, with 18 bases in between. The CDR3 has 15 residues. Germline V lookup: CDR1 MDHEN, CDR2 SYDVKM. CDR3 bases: TGTGCCAGCAGTTTTACTGGGGTGAGGTCATCCGAGCAGTACTTC. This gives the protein CASSFTGVRSSEQYF.

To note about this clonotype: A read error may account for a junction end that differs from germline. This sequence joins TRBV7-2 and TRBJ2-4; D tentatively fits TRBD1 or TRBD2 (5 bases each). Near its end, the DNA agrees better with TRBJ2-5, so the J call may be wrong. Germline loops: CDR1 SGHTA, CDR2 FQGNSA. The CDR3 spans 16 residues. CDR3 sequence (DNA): TGTGCCGGCAGCTTACGGTTGGGGACGAAGCAAGAGACCCAGTACTTC. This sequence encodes CAGSLRLGTKQETQYF.

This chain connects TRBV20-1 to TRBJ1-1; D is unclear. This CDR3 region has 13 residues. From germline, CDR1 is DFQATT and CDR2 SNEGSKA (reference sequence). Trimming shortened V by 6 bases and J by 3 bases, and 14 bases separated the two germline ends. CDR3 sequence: CSAPKGIHTEAFF. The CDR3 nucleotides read TGCAGTGCGCCCAAGGGAATACACACTGAAGCTTTCTTT.

The DNA of the CDR3 is TGTGCCACCCGTGAGACTAGCGGCTACGAGCAGTACTTC. Amino acid sequence: CATRETSGYEQYF. The chain is built from TRBV6-5 and TRBJ2-7, with 9 bases aligning to TRBD2. The CDR3 is 13 amino acids. Trimming took 10 bases from V and 3 from J; bases not matched to a gene: 7. Looked up from germline, CDR1 is MNHEY and CDR2 is SVGAGI.

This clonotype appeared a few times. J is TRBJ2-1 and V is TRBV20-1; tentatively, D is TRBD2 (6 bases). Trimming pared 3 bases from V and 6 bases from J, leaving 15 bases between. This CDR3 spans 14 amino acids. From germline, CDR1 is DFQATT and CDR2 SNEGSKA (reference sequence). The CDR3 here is CSARRDDTSNEQFF. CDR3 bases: TGCAGTGCTAGGCGGGATGATACAAGCAATGAGCAGTTCTTC.

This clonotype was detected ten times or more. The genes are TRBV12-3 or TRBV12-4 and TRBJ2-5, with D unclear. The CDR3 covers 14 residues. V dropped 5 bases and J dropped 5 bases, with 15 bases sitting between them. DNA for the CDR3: TGTGCCAGCAGTCCCCCTACCTCCCGGGAGACCCAGTACTTC. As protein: CASSPPTSRETQYF.

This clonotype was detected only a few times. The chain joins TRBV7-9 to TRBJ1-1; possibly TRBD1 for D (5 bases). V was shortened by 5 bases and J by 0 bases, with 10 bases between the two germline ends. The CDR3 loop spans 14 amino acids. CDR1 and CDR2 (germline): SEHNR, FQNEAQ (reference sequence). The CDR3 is CASSRGTVNTEAFF. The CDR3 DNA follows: TGTGCCAGCAGCCGAGGGACGGTGAACACTGAAGCTTTCTTT.

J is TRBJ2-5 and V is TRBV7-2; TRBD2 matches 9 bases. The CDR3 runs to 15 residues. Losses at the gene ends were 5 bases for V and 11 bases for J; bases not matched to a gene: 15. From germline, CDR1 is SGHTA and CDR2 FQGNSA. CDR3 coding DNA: TGTGCCAGCAGCCGTAGCGGGGGACCGCTTCGGGAGCAGTACTTC. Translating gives CASSRSGGPLREQYF.

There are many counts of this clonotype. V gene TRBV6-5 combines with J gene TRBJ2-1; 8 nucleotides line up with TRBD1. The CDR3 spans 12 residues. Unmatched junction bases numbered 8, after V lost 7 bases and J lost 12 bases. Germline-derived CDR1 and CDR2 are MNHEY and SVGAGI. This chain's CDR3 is CASTGQGLRQFF. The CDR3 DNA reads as TGTGCCAGCACCGGACAGGGCCTGCGGCAGTTCTTC.

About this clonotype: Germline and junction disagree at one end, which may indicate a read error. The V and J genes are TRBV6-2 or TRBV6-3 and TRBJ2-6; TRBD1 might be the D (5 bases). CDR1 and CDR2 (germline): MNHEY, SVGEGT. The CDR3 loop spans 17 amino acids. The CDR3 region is CASSSSFTEAGANVPTF. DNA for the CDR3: TGTGCCAGCAGTTCCTCGTTTACAGAGGCTGGGGCCAACGTCCCGACTTTC.

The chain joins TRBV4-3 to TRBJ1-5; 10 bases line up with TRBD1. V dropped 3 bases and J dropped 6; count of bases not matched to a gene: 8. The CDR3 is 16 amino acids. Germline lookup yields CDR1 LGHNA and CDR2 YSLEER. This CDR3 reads CASSQWRTGGSQPQHF. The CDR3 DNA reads TGCGCCAGCAGCCAGTGGAGGACAGGGGGTAGTCAGCCCCAGCATTTT.

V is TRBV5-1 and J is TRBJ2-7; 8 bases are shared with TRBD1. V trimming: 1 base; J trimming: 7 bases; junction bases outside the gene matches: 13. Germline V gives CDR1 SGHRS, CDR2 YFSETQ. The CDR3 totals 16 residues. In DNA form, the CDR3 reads TGCGCCAGCAGCTTGAGGGCAGGGGGCGCCTACAATGAGCAGTACTTC. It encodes CASSLRAGGAYNEQYF.